This entry describes one T cell receptor (beta chain). What it binds is not known. One end of the junction fails to match germline, which may point to a read error. The record originates from a study of OX40 agonist ivuxolimab in advanced cancers. About the study: Previous treatment with anti-PD-1, anti-PD-L1 or anti-CTLA-4 therapy was allowed; approximately 40% had received some.

General study findings and limits: More expanded clones were found, on average, in CD8+ than in CD4+ T cells.

Sequencing used immunoSEQ multiplex PCR; TCRdb keeps in-frame clones, though not all of them. The sample lists 50,000 to 65,000 clones; around nine tenths were seen once. The CDR3 totals 13 residues. Germline V gene data show CDR1 as SGHRS and CDR2 as YFSETQ. The chain couples TRBV5-1 to TRBJ1-2; D gene ambiguous. The origin of this receptor is an adult with an advanced solid tumor such as melanoma, head and neck, liver or kidney cancer. Material: CD4+ or CD8+ T cells sorted from blood, obtained in a trial of the OX40 agonist ivuxolimab. Here the CDR3 reads CASLGMGNYGYTF. The CDR3, as DNA: TGTGCCAGCCTCGGGATGGGTAACTATGGCTACACCTTC.